This TCR beta chain was observed in a study of cytomegalovirus exposure and HLA in healthy donors. As concerns this clone: What it binds is not known.

The V gene's germline CDR1 is SQVTM and CDR2 ANQGSEA. Trimming removed 4 bases at V and 10 bases at J, with 5 bases between. The CDR3 runs 9 residues. Study observations and caveats: The authors judged a highly shared variant cluster likely a sequencing artifact. Several top significant clusters appeared, in a later analysis, to be linked to common viral pathogens.

PCR amplification relied on 60 Vbeta primers (plus 13 Jbeta primers). Data came from immunoSEQ multiplex PCR; TCRdb stores just in-frame clones and leaves some out. The sample yields about 130,000 clones, 75% to 90% seen once. The V gene is TRBV29-1, the J gene TRBJ2-1, with D unclear. Sequenced: PBMCs. This TCR derives from a woman aged 30 to 39 in good health and CMV-seropositive. CDR3 sequence reads: CSVGSEQFF. Here the CDR3 DNA reads TGCAGCGTTGGAAGCGAGCAGTTCTTC.